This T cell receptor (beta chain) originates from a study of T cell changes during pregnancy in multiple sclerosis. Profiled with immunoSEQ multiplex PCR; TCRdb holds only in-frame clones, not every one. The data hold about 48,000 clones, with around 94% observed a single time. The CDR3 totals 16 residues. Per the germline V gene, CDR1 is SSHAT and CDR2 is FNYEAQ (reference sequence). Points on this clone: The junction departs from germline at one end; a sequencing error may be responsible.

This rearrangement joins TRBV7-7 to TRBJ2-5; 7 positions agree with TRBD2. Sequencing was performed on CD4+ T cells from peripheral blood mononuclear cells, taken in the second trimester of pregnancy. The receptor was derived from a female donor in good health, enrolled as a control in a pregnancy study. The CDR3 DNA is TGTGCTAGCAGCTTGGGGCGGGGGATACTTCAAGAGACCCAGTACTTC. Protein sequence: CASSLGRGILQETQYF.